This T cell receptor (beta chain) was sequenced during a study of blood T cell repertoires in COVID-19. Germline CDR1 SNHLY, CDR2 FYNNEI. The CDR3 spans 12 residues. The germline V and J ends were trimmed by 6 bases and 10 bases, with 14 bases remaining between them. Generated by immunoSEQ multiplex PCR, the TCRdb table keeps only in-frame clones and is missing some. This table holds some 150,000 clones, 84% found once. The rearrangement links TRBV2 to TRBJ2-3; unclear D gene. Sequencing was done on a sample of peripheral blood. This TCR came from a man in his 70s with acute or convalescent COVID-19. Here the CDR3 reads CASSPVEIAQYF. CDR3 DNA sequence: TGTGCCAGCAGCCCGGTAGAGATTGCGCAGTATTTT.